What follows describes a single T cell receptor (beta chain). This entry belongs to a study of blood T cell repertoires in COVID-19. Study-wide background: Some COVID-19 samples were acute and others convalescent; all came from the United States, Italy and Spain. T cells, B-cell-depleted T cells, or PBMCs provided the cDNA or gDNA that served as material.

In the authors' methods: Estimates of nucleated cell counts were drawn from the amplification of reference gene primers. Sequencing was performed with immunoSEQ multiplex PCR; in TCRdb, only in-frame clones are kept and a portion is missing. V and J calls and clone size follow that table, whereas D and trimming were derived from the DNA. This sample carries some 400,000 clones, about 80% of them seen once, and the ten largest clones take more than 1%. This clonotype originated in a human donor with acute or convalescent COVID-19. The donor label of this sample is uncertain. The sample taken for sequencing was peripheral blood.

The DNA of the CDR3 is TGTGCCAGCAGTTCCCAGCCAGGGCCCTATGGCTACACCTTC. Protein sequence: CASSSQPGPYGYTF. The V call is TRBV28, the J call TRBJ1-2; D may be TRBD1 (5 bases). This CDR3 comprises 14 residues. V lost 4 bases to trimming and J lost 4 bases, with 13 bases between them. CDR1 and CDR2 (germline): MDHEN, SYDVKM.